Each of the 27 T cell receptor beta chains below was sequenced from the same sample in a study of shared clonotypes between healthy human individuals. Some clones are missing from TCRdb's copy, which holds only in-frame ones; the method was immunoSEQ multiplex PCR. The table lists about 640,000 clones, around 72% of them singletons. The sample taken for sequencing was memory CD4+ T cells sorted from blood. Sample subset: CD45RA-negative fraction. Receptors were obtained from a woman in her 30s in good health.

The gene calls are TRBV5-4 and TRBJ2-1; D unresolved. This CDR3 has 14 residues. Looked up from germline, CDR1 is SGHNT and CDR2 is YYREEE (reference sequence). V lost 2 bases and J 10 bases, leaving 16 bases between the germline ends. The CDR3 region has the DNA TGTGCCAGCAGCTTTATGGCTTCCATGGAGGAGCAGTTCTTC. This codes for CASSFMASMEEQFF.

The chain couples TRBV27 to TRBJ2-7, with 8 bases that match TRBD2. Trimming took 5 bases from V and 0 from J; bases not matched to a gene: 12. Germline V lookup: CDR1 MNHEY, CDR2 SMNVEV (reference sequence). The CDR3 is made up of 17 amino acids. CDR3 sequence (DNA): TGTGCCAGCAGTCGTGAGTGGGGTAGCGGGAACTCCTACGAGCAGTACTTC. This codes for CASSREWGSGNSYEQYF.

This clone has just one count. V usage is TRBV5-1 and J usage is TRBJ2-1; 10 bases fit TRBD2. CDR1 and CDR2 (germline): SGHRS, YFSETQ. The CDR3 spans 17 residues. Trimming at V came to 0 bases and at J to 2 bases, leaving 5 bases not matched to a gene. The CDR3 region is CASSLAPSGRAYNEQFF. Written as DNA, the CDR3 is TGCGCCAGCAGCTTGGCCCCGAGCGGGAGGGCCTACAATGAGCAGTTCTTC.

The gene calls are TRBV28 and TRBJ2-7, with D tentatively TRBD1 (5 bases). The CDR3 has 13 amino acids. The germline gives CDR1 MDHEN, CDR2 SYDVKM. V gave up 4 bases and J gave up 2 bases, with 9 bases separating them. CDR3 in DNA: TGTGCCAGCAGTTATGGACACACCTACGAGCAGTACTTC. Protein sequence: CASSYGHTYEQYF.

Of note for this clone: An end of the junction does not agree with germline; a read error may underlie this. V gene TRBV5-5 combines with J gene TRBJ2-7, with D perhaps matching TRBD1 or TRBD2 (6 bases each). The CDR3 is made up of 14 amino acids. Germline V gene sequence: CDR1 SGHKS, CDR2 YYEKEE (reference sequence). This CDR3 reads CASRLGPGAGEQYF. CDR3 DNA: TGTGCCAGCAGATTGGGTCCGGGGGCGGGCGAGCAGTACTTC.

CDR3 sequence: CASAPRTGQVYEQYF. The CDR3 nucleotides are TGTGCCAGCGCGCCCCGGACAGGCCAAGTCTACGAGCAGTACTTC. J is TRBJ2-7 and V is TRBV27; the match to TRBD1 covers 7 bases. J was trimmed by 3 bases and V by 8 bases; bases with no gene match: 13. The CDR3 is 15 amino acids. The germline V gene has CDR1 MNHEY and CDR2 SMNVEV (reference sequence).

The chain combines TRBV5-1 with TRBJ2-2, with D tentatively TRBD1 or TRBD2 (5 bases each). The CDR3 consists of 14 residues. Germline values: CDR1 SGHRS, CDR2 YFSETQ. The V end lost 8 bases, the J end lost 1 base, and 12 bases lay between the germline ends. CDR3 amino acids: CASGGGQNTGELFF. For the CDR3, the DNA is TGCGCCAGTGGAGGCGGACAGAACACCGGGGAGCTGTTTTTT.

As for this clone: The sample contains more than one DNA sequence encoding this CDR3. The gene calls are TRBV5-5 and TRBJ1-5; D is ambiguous. CDR3 length: 14 amino acids. V was trimmed by 0 bases and J by 4 bases, leaving 8 bases between them. Germline V gives CDR1 SGHKS, CDR2 YYEKEE (reference sequence). The CDR3 loop is CASSLGEINQPQHF. The CDR3 nucleotides are TGTGCCAGCAGCTTGGGGGAAATAAATCAGCCCCAGCATTTT.

V gene TRBV5-1 combines with J gene TRBJ2-1, with 7 bases aligning to TRBD2. Trimming cost V 4 bases and J 8 bases; bases outside gene matches: 6. CDR1 and CDR2 from the germline V gene are SGHRS and YFSETQ. The CDR3 has 13 residues. CDR3 sequence (DNA): TGCGCCAGCAGCGGCGGGAGTATAGATGAGCAGTTCTTC. It yields the protein CASSGGSIDEQFF.

V usage is TRBV2 and J usage is TRBJ2-7; 7 bases are shared with TRBD2. The germline V gene has CDR1 SNHLY and CDR2 FYNNEI. After removal of 4 bases from V and 4 bases from J, the junction contained 10 bases not matched to a gene. The CDR3 runs to 15 residues. The CDR3 nucleotides read TGTGCCAGCAGTGCTCTTGCGGGAGCAATGTACGAGCAGTACTTC. Its translation is CASSALAGAMYEQYF.

This rearrangement joins TRBV5-4 to TRBJ2-7, with 8 bases lining up with TRBD2. The V and J ends lost 2 bases and 4 bases, in that order; junction bases with no gene match: 11. The CDR3 covers 16 residues. CDR1 and CDR2 (germline): SGHNT, YYREEE (reference sequence). CDR3 sequence (DNA): TGTGCCAGCAGCTTTCCAGCGGGACTAGGGAGGTACGAGCAGTACTTC. It codes for CASSFPAGLGRYEQYF.

V gene TRBV29-1 combines with J gene TRBJ2-7; TRBD2 matches 9 bases. CDR1 SQVTM and CDR2 ANQGSEA come from the germline V gene. The V segment lost 6 bases and the J segment 1 base; nucleotides outside the gene matches: 19. The length of the CDR3 is 18 residues. The CDR3 DNA follows: TGCAGCGTACGGAGGGGGCGGGGGCTAGCGGGGCAGTCCTACGAGCAGTACTTC. This translates into CSVRRGRGLAGQSYEQYF.

For this clone: In the same sample, other DNA sequences code for this CDR3. The DNA of the CDR3 is TGTGCCAGCAGCTTAGTTGGGGTTGAAGCTTTCTTT. Protein sequence: CASSLVGVEAFF. J is TRBJ1-1 and V is TRBV7-9; D unresolved. V shed 1 base and J shed 7 bases, with 7 bases lying between them. CDR3 length: 12 amino acids. Germline V gene data show CDR1 as SEHNR and CDR2 as FQNEAQ (reference sequence). The variable domain in full, completed from reference TRBV7-9 and TRBJ1-1, reads DTGVSQNPRHKITKRGQNVTFRCDPISEHNRLYWYRQTLGQGPEFLTYFQNEAQLEKSRLLSDRFSAERPKGSFSTLEIQRTEQGDSAMYLCASSLVGVEAFFGQGTRLTVV.

V is TRBV5-1 and J is TRBJ2-1; 9 bases fit TRBD2. The trim removed 3 bases at V and 3 bases at J, leaving 4 bases unmatched. Germline CDR1 is SGHRS and CDR2 is YFSETQ. CDR3 length: 15 amino acids. The CDR3 nucleotides are TGCGCCAGCAGCTCCCTAGCGGGAAACTACAATGAGCAGTTCTTC. Protein sequence: CASSSLAGNYNEQFF.

The rearrangement links TRBV18 to TRBJ2-7, with 7 bases lining up with TRBD2. The CDR3 extends over 14 amino acids. Trimming took 3 bases from V and 7 from J; bases not matched to a gene: 9. CDR1 and CDR2 from the germline V gene are KGHSH and LQKENI. CDR3 amino acids: CASSPGLAAGEQYF. The CDR3 DNA reads TGTGCCAGCTCACCCGGGCTAGCGGCCGGGGAGCAGTACTTC.

This rearrangement joins TRBV7-2 to TRBJ1-5, with D unclear. The CDR3 totals 13 residues. Germline-derived CDR1 and CDR2 are SGHTA and FQGNSA. Trimming removed 3 bases at V and 2 bases at J, with 5 bases between. CDR3 amino acids: CASSFRGNQPQHF. For the CDR3, the DNA is TGTGCCAGCAGCTTCCGGGGCAATCAGCCCCAGCATTTT.

This chain uses TRBV11-2 with TRBJ2-7; the match to TRBD2 covers 7 bases. This CDR3 has 15 amino acids. CDR1 is SGHAT and CDR2 is FQNNGV in the germline V gene. After removal of 5 bases from V and 0 bases from J, the junction contained 7 bases not matched to a gene. CDR3 in DNA: TGTGCCAGCAGCACCCGTCTAGCGGCCTCCTACGAGCAGTACTTC. It encodes CASSTRLAASYEQYF.

This chain connects TRBV25-1 to TRBJ2-1, with 10 nucleotides matching TRBD2. Unmatched junction bases numbered 11, after V lost 4 bases and J lost 5 bases. CDR1 and CDR2 (germline): MGHDK, SYGVNS. The CDR3 has 17 amino acids. Here the CDR3 DNA reads TGTGCCAGCAGTGCACGATATAGCGGGAGGCCCGACAATGAGCAGTTCTTC. Translating gives CASSARYSGRPDNEQFF.

The chain has TRBV11-2 and TRBJ2-2; perhaps TRBD2 as D (5 bases). This CDR3 has 15 amino acids. V shed 5 bases and J shed 5 bases, with 15 bases lying between them. Germline CDR1 is SGHAT and CDR2 is FQNNGV. The CDR3 DNA is TGTGCCAGCAGCCCTCTGCCCGGCGGGACCGGGGAGCTGTTTTTT. Its translation is CASSPLPGGTGELFF.

This chain links TRBV5-1 with TRBJ2-1, with 8 bases identical to TRBD1. Germline V gives CDR1 SGHRS, CDR2 YFSETQ. Trimming cost V 5 bases and J 5 bases; bases outside gene matches: 6. This CDR3 region has 14 residues. In DNA, the CDR3 is TGCGCCAGCAGGGACAGGGTTTCCGACAATGAGCAGTTCTTC. Protein product: CASRDRVSDNEQFF. Combining the CDR3 with reference TRBV5-1 and TRBJ2-1 gives the whole variable domain KAGVTQTPRYLIKTRGQQVTLSCSPISGHRSVSWYQQTPGQGLQFLFEYFSETQRNKGNFPGRFSGRQFSNSRSEMNVSTLELGDSALYLCASRDRVSDNEQFFGPGTRLTVL.

This clone has a handful of counts. This chain's CDR3 is CASSQGLANNYEQYF. The CDR3 DNA reads as TGTGCCAGCAGCCAAGGACTAGCGAATAACTACGAGCAGTACTTC. The chain couples TRBV4-2 to TRBJ2-7; 8 bases align to TRBD2. V dropped 1 base and J dropped 3; count of bases not matched to a gene: 5. Germline V gene lookup returns CDR1 LGHNA and CDR2 YNFKEQ. The CDR3 runs 15 residues.

The chain recombines TRBV10-3 with TRBJ2-3, with 7 nucleotides matching TRBD2. The length of the CDR3 is 14 residues. From germline, CDR1 is ENHRY and CDR2 SYGVKD. The junction had 10 bases not matched to a gene; V was cut back by 8 bases and J by 5 bases. The CDR3 region is CAIGGRGPGDTQYF. The CDR3 DNA reads TGTGCCATCGGGGGGAGGGGTCCAGGAGATACGCAGTATTTT.

CDR3 coding DNA: TGTGCCAGCAGCTTATGGGAGACCCAGTACTTC. As protein: CASSLWETQYF. The V gene is TRBV7-2, the J gene TRBJ2-5; D gene ambiguous. Trimming took off 2 bases at V and 5 bases at J, with 3 bases between the two ends. The CDR3 is 11 residues long. Germline CDR1 reads SGHTA; CDR2 reads FQGNSA. Combining the CDR3 with reference TRBV7-2 and TRBJ2-5 gives the whole variable domain GAGVSQSPSNKVTEKGKDVELRCDPISGHTALYWYRQSLGQGLEFLIYFQGNSAPDKSGLPSDRFSAERTGGSVSTLTIQRTQQEDSAVYLCASSLWETQYFGPGTRLLVL.

The CDR3 bases are TGTGCCAGCAACTCCGGGACAGGGGGTTTCTGGGAGCAGTACTTC. Translated, it gives CASNSGTGGFWEQYF. V and J are TRBV6-5 and TRBJ2-7; TRBD1 aligns across 11 bases. From germline, CDR1 is MNHEY and CDR2 SVGAGI. CDR3 size: 15 residues. Germline trimming cut 7 bases from V and 7 bases from J; bases unmatched to any gene: 12.

The chain carries TRBV7-8 and TRBJ1-2; D call uncertain. Between the trimmed V and J ends, which lost 1 base and 1 base, there was a span of 10 bases. The CDR3 extends over 15 amino acids. The germline V gene encodes CDR1 SGHVS and CDR2 FQNEAQ. The CDR3 region is CASSLVGRLNYGYTF. DNA for the CDR3: TGTGCCAGCAGCTTAGTCGGCAGACTTAACTATGGCTACACCTTC.

The chain links TRBV10-3 to TRBJ2-7; D not resolved. The V end was cut by 6 bases, the J end by 6 bases, with 12 bases between. CDR3 size: 12 residues. Germline V gene lookup returns CDR1 ENHRY and CDR2 SYGVKD. DNA for the CDR3: TGTGCCATCAGACCGACCGAAGGCGAGCAGTACTTC. Protein product: CAIRPTEGEQYF.

This clone was detected once. This specimen includes other DNA sequences encoding the same CDR3. This rearrangement joins TRBV10-3 to TRBJ1-2; no definite D call. The V end lost 2 bases, the J end lost 1 base, and 5 bases lay between the germline ends. CDR3 length equals 13 residues. Per germline, CDR1 ENHRY and CDR2 SYGVKD. The CDR3 reads CAISETGNYGYTF. The DNA for the CDR3 is TGTGCCATCAGTGAGACCGGTAACTATGGCTACACCTTC.